Below, one T cell receptor beta chain is given with its context. Germline trimming cut 1 base from V and 4 bases from J; bases unmatched to any gene: 2. Germline CDR1 reads SGHTA; CDR2 reads FQGNSA. The CDR3 is 15 residues long. Sequencing used immunoSEQ multiplex PCR; TCRdb keeps in-frame clones, though not all of them. The sample records over 250,000 clones, 86% being singletons. The sample is drawn from a study of blood T cell repertoires in COVID-19. The source is a woman in her seventies with COVID-19, enrolled during active disease. Sequencing used peripheral blood. The chain joins TRBV7-2 to TRBJ2-3, with TRBD2 matching 10 bases. The CDR3 DNA is TGTGCCAGCAGCTTAGTAGCGGGGGGCGCAGATACGCAGTATTTT. It is translated as CASSLVAGGADTQYF.